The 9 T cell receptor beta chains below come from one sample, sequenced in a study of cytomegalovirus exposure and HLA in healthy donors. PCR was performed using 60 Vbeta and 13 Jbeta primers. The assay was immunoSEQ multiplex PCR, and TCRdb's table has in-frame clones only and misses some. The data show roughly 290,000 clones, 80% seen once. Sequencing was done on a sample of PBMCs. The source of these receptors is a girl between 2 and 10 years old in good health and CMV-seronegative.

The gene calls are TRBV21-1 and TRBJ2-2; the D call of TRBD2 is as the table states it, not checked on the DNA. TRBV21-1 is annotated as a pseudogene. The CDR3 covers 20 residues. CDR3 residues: CASRLDPPLTSAEEGGELFF. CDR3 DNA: TGTGCCAGCAGGCTAGACCCCCCTCTTACTAGCGCCGAAGAGGGCGGGGAGCTGTTTTTT.

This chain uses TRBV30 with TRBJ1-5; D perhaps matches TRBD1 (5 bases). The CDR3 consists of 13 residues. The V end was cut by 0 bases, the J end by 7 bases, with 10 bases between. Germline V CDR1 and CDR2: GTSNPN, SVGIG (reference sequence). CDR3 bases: TGTGCCTGGAGTGTACTCGGGGGACAGCCCCAGCATTTT. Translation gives CAWSVLGGQPQHF.

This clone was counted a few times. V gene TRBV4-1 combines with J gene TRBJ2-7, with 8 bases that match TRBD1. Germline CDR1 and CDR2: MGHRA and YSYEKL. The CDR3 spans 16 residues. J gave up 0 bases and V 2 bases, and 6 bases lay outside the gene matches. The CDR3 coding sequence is TGCGCCAGCAGCCAACGGACAGGGATGGCCTCCTACGAGCAGTACTTC. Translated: CASSQRTGMASYEQYF.

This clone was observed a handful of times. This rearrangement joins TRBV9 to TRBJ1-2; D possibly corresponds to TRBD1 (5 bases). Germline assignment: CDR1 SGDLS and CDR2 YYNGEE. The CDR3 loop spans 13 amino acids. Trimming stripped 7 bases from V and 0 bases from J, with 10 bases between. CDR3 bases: TGTGCCAGCGGACACCAGGCTAACTATGGCTACACCTTC. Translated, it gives CASGHQANYGYTF.

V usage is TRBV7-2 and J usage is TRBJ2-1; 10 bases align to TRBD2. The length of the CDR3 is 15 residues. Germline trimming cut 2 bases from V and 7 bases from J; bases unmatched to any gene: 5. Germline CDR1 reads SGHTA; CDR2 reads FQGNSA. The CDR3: CASSLRWTSGNEQFF. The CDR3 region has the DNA TGTGCCAGCAGCTTACGGTGGACTAGCGGAAATGAGCAGTTCTTC.

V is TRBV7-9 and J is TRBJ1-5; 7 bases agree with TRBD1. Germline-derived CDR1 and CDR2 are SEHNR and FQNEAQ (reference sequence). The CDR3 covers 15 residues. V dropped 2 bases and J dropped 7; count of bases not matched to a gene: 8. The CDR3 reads CASSLQGGLGQPQHF. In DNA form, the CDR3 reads TGTGCCAGCAGCTTACAGGGGGGTCTTGGGCAGCCCCAGCATTTT.

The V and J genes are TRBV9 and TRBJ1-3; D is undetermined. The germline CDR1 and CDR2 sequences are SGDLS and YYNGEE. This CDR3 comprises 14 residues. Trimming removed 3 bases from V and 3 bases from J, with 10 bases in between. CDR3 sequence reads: CASSGEGVGNTIYF. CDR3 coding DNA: TGTGCCAGCAGCGGGGAGGGAGTTGGAAACACCATATATTTT.

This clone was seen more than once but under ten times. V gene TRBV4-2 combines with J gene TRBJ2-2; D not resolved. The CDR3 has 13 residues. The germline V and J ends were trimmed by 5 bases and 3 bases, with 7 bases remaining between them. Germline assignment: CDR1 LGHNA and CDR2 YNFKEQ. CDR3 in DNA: TGTGCCAGCAGCGAGTTGTACACCGGGGAGCTGTTTTTT. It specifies CASSELYTGELFF.

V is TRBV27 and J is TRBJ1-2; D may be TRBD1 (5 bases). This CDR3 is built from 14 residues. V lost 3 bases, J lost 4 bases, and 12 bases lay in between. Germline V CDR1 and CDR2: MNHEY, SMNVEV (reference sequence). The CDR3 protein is CASSFNRRPYGYTF. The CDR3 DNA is TGTGCCAGCAGTTTCAACAGGCGGCCCTATGGCTACACCTTC.